This T cell receptor beta chain was obtained from a study of blood T cell repertoires in COVID-19. Background on the study: Researchers got acute and convalescent COVID-19 samples from the United States, Italy and Spain. From T cells, B-cell-depleted T cells, or PBMCs came the material, which was cDNA or gDNA.

In the source study's methods: It was from reference gene primer amplification that nucleated cell counts were estimated. Clones were read by immunoSEQ multiplex PCR, and TCRdb kept only the in-frame ones, dropping some. Clonal size and the V and J genes are those of that table, whereas D and trimming came from the DNA. The sample has under 300,000 clones; more than 85% are singletons. CDR1 and CDR2 from the germline V gene are MGHRA and YSYEKL. V gave up 0 bases and J gave up 10 bases, with 13 bases separating them. The CDR3 consists of 14 residues. This TCR was sampled from a man younger than 35 with active or convalescent COVID-19. The sample was peripheral blood. The chain couples TRBV4-1 to TRBJ2-1; D call uncertain. The CDR3: CASSQDLNAREQFF. The CDR3 region has the DNA TGCGCCAGCAGCCAAGATCTTAATGCCAGGGAGCAGTTCTTC.